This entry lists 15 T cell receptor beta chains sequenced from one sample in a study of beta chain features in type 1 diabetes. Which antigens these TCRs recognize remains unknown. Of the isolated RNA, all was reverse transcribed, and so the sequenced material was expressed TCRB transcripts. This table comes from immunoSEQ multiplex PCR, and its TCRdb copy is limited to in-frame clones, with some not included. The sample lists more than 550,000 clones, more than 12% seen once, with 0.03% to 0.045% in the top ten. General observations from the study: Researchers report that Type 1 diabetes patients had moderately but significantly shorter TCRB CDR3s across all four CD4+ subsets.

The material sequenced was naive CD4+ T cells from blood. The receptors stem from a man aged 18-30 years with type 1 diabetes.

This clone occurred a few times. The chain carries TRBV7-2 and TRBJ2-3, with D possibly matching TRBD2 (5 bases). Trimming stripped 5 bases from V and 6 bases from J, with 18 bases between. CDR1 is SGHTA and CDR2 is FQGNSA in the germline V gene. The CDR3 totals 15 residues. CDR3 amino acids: CASSPHATRKDTQYF. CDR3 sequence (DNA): TGTGCCAGCAGCCCACACGCCACTAGGAAGGATACGCAGTATTTT.

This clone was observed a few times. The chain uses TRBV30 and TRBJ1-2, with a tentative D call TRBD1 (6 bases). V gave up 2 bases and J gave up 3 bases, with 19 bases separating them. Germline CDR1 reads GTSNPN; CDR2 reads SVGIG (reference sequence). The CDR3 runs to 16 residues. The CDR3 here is CAWSSGNRDTHYGYTF. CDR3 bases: TGTGCCTGGAGTTCCGGTAACAGGGACACTCACTATGGCTACACCTTC. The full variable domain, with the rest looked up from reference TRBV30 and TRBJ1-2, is SQTIHQWPATLVQPVGSPLSLECTVEGTSNPNLYWYRQAAGRGLQLLFYSVGIGQISSEVPQNLSASRPQDRQFILSSKKLLLSDSGFYLCAWSSGNRDTHYGYTFGSGTRLTVV.

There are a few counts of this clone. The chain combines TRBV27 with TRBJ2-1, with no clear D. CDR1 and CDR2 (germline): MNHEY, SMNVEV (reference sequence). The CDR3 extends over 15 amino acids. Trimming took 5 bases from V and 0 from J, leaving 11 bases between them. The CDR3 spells CASSRDRFSYNEQFF. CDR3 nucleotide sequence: TGTGCCAGCAGTCGTGACCGCTTCTCCTACAATGAGCAGTTCTTC.

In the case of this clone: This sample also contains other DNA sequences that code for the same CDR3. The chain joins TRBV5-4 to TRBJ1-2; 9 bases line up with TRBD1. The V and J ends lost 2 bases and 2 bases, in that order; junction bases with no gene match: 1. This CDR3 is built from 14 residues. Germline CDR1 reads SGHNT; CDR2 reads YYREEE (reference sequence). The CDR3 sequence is CASSLGQGNYGYTF. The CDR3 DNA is TGTGCCAGCAGCTTAGGACAGGGGAACTATGGCTACACCTTC.

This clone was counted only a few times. For the CDR3, the DNA is TGTGCCTGGAAAGTCTATGGCTACACCTTC. Its translation is CAWKVYGYTF. The chain has TRBV30 and TRBJ1-2; D gene uncertain. The length of the CDR3 is 10 residues. V lost 4 bases to trimming and J lost 4 bases, with 4 bases between them. The germline V gene has CDR1 GTSNPN and CDR2 SVGIG (reference sequence).

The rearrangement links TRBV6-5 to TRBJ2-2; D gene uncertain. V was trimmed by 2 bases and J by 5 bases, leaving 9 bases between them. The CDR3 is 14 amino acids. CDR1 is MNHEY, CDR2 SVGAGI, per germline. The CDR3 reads CASSYRIDTGELFF. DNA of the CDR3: TGTGCCAGCAGTTACCGCATTGATACCGGGGAGCTGTTTTTT.

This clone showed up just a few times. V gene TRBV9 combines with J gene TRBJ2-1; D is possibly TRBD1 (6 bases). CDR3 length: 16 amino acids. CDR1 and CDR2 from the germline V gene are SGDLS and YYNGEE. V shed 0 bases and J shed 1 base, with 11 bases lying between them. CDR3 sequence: CASSVGGTLSYNEQFF. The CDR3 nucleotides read TGTGCCAGCAGCGTAGGTGGGACACTTTCCTACAATGAGCAGTTCTTC.

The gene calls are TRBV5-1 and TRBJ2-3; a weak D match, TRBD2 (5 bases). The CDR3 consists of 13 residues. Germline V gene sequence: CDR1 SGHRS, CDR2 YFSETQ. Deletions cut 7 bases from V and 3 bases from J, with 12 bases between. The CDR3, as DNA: TGCGCCAGCTCCGAAACGGGAACAGATACGCAGTATTTT. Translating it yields CASSETGTDTQYF. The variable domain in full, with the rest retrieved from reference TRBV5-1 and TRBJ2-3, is KAGVTQTPRYLIKTRGQQVTLSCSPISGHRSVSWYQQTPGQGLQFLFEYFSETQRNKGNFPGRFSGRQFSNSRSEMNVSTLELGDSALYLCASSETGTDTQYFGPGTRLTVL.

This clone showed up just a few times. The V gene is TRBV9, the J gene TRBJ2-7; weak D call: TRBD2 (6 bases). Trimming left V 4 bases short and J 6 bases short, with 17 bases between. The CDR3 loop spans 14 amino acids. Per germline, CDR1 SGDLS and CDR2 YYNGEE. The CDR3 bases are TGTGCCAGCAGCCCACGGGACCGGGGAGGCGAGCAGTACTTC. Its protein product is CASSPRDRGGEQYF.

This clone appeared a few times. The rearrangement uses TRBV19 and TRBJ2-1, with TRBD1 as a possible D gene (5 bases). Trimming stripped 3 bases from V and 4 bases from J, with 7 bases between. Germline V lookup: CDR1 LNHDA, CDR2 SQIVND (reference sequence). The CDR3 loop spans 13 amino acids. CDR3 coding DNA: TGTGCCAGTAGTATTAGACAGTACAATGAGCAGTTCTTC. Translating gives CASSIRQYNEQFF.

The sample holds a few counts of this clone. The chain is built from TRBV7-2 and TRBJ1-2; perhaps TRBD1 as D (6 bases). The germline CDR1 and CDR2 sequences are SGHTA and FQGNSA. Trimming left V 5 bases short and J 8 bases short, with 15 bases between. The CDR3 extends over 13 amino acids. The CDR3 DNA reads TGTGCCAGCAGCCCGTACGACAGGTTGGGCTACACCTTC. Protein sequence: CASSPYDRLGYTF.

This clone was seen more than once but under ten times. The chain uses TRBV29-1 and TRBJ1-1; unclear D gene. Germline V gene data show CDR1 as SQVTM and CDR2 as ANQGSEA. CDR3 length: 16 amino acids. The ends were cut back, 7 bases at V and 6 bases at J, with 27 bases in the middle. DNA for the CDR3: TGCAGCGCCTCGCGTCTCAGAGGTCTTGGCGCCGCTGAAGCTTTCTTT. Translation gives CSASRLRGLGAAEAFF.

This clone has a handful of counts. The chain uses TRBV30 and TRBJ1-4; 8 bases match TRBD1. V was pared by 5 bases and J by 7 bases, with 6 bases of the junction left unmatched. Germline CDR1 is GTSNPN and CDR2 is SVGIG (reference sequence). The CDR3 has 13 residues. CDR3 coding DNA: TGTGCCTGGGACGGACAGGGTTTTGAAAAACTGTTTTTT. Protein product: CAWDGQGFEKLFF.

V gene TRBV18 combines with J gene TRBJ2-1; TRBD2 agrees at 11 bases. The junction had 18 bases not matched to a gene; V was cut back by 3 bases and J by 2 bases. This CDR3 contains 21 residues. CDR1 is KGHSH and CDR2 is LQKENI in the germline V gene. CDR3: CASSPGRASGGPKRTYNEQFF. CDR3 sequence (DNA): TGTGCCAGCTCACCGGGTCGGGCTAGCGGGGGGCCTAAGAGAACCTACAATGAGCAGTTCTTC.

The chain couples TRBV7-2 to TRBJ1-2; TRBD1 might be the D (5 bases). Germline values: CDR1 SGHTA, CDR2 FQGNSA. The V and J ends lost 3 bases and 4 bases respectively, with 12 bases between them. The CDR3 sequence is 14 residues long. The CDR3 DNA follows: TGTGCCAGCAGCTTTCCAGGGAAGTTCTATGGCTACACCTTC. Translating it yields CASSFPGKFYGYTF.